The present T cell receptor beta chain was sequenced within a study of cytomegalovirus exposure and HLA in healthy donors. In the PCR, 60 Vbeta and 13 Jbeta primers were used. In the study's own analysis: A later analysis tallied approximately 80 million unique TCR beta chains, approximately 10 million of them shared. Sequenced by immunoSEQ multiplex PCR; TCRdb stores in-frame clones only, minus some. The DNA gave D and trimming, while V, J and clone size come from that table. The sample lists 160,000 or so clones, approximately 80% occurring once. Notes on this clone: The antigen is unknown.

Study observations and caveats: More than 15,000 TCR beta sequences were associated with HLA alleles at 0.05 false discovery rate in a later analysis. An analysis done earlier found most TCR beta V segments productive about 87% or about 30% of the time.

The CDR3 extends over 13 amino acids. Germline lookup yields CDR1 SGHTA and CDR2 FQGTGA. Unmatched junction bases numbered 2, after V lost 3 bases and J lost 6 bases. This sequence was found in a woman aged 25-40 years in good health and CMV-seropositive. Sequencing was performed on PBMCs. The chain combines TRBV7-3 with TRBJ2-3; 8 bases match TRBD1. For the CDR3, the DNA is TGTGCCAGCAGCTTCGGACAGGGTGATACGCAGTATTTT. This translates into CASSFGQGDTQYF.